This T cell receptor (beta chain) derives from a study of blood T cell repertoires in COVID-19. The protocol was immunoSEQ multiplex PCR, while the TCRdb copy is restricted to in-frame clones and leaves out a portion. The data show around 270,000 clones, roughly 84% seen once. The CDR3 contains 12 residues. Germline CDR1 and CDR2: SGHAT and FQDESV (reference sequence). Regarding this clone: The germline gene is not matched at one end of the junction; a read error may be the cause.

The source is a woman between 40 and 50 years old who had recovered from COVID-19. J is TRBJ2-7 and V is TRBV11-1; the match to TRBD1 covers 11 bases. The sequencing input was peripheral blood. For the CDR3, the DNA is TGTGCCAGCAGCCACGGAAGGGACAGGGGGAAATTC. Translating it yields CASSHGRDRGKF.